This T cell receptor (beta chain) came from a study of blood T cells in healthy people across ages (dated by TCRdb to 2015 to 2017). At the level of the whole study: In model experiments, roughly one uniquely barcoded TCR beta cDNA molecule per two T cells was captured by template switching. The study analyzed two additional independent replicas of 1 million unique cDNA reads from the same blood draw for two donors, one aged 18 to 29 and one aged 80 or older. Using deep sequencing normalized with unique cDNA molecular identifiers, the study measured how TCR beta repertoire diversity changes with age. Donors were grouped into four age groups: young (average roughly 17 years), middle-aged (about 40), aged (approximately 58) and long-lived (around 80). To avoid experimental bias, donors of different ages were spread randomly across the sequencing lanes.

The method behind the library was 5' RACE. The instrument given in TCRdb is Illumina HiSeq 2500. A second roughly 6 to 11 cycle PCR used a sample-barcoded 5' primer and a J-beta primer mix. A template-switch 5' adaptor carrying 12 random nucleotides introduced a unique molecular identifier onto each TCR beta cDNA molecule. At least 3 million CDR3-containing paired-end reads were obtained from each sample. First-strand cDNA synthesis was performed from all RNA using the Mint cDNA synthesis kit, with priming by a TRBC-specific oligonucleotide. All cDNA was treated with uracil-DNA glycosylase and then went through a first 18-cycle PCR with the universal primers M1SS and BC2_uni_R. On the authors' methods: For normalization, 1 million high-quality reads were randomly selected from each sample, with every read carrying a distinct molecular identifier. Instead of being binned into consensus sequences, reads with shared molecular identifiers were discarded. CDR3 identification, clonotype clustering and error correction used MiTCR with a Q25 quality threshold and the strictest error-elimination algorithm. A nonparametric unseen species model with Euler transformation was used to estimate lower-bound total TCR beta diversity. Through fastp at Q25 and MiXCR, TCRdb rebuilt clones from the public reads, retaining in-frame beta chains. Identical CDR3 proteins give one entry, which carries the most common genes and DNA. It is TCRdb's table, rather than the study itself, that gives the V and J calls and clone size. A total of about 1.5 million distinct CDR3 sequences appear in this sample, 35% to 45% of them only once. About 4% of the sample comes from the top ten.

What the authors observed across the whole study: Observed TCR beta diversity per million T cells fell roughly linearly with age, and a significant reduction was already apparent by age around 40. The long-lived group showed more naive CD4+ T cells, fewer expanded clones and increased TCR diversity than the aged group, suggesting age selection. A strong correlation was found between observed TCR beta diversity and the percentage of naive T cells measured by flow cytometry. Bulk unsorted PBMC profiling prevented conclusive comparison of naive and antigen-experienced compartments. Estimates of total diversity based on one million sequenced T cells were regarded as lower bounds and as underestimates. Donor CMV infection status was unknown, potentially confounding age-related changes in expanded clonotypes.

This clonotype was detected many times. Its antigen remains unidentified. Base-call qualities are not available, and no considerably larger clone is one nucleotide away. Systemically healthy Caucasian individuals from Russia, around 39 in total and aged roughly 6 to 90 years, were included as donors. Each donor gave 8 to 10 milliliters of peripheral blood, collected into EDTA-treated Vacutainer tubes. PBMCs were isolated by Ficoll-Paque density-gradient centrifugation, with at least 7 million obtained per sample. Trizol reagent was used to extract total RNA from PBMCs, with at least 6 micrograms per sample. Naive CD45RAhigh/CD27high T cell percentages were measured by flow cytometry on a PBMC aliquot from every donor. Sequenced sample: blood. The clonotype comes from a woman aged 18 to 35 in good health.

The CDR3 has the sequence CASSLDSQPQHF. The DNA sequence follows: TGTGCCAGCAGCTTAGACAGTCAGCCCCAGCATTTT. The rearrangement combines TRBV7-2 with TRBJ1-5; the D gene is not confidently resolved. The V and J ends are trimmed by 1 base and 6 bases, leaving 4 bases between them. The CDR3, from cysteine to phenylalanine, totals 12 residues. The read is trimmed to its CDR3 DNA, 36 bases read in frame from base 1. Reading the germline V gene gives CDR1 SGHTA and CDR2 FQGNSA. Outside the CDR3, residues come from the reference TRBV7-2 and TRBJ1-5 proteins, so the full variable domain is: GAGVSQSPSNKVTEKGKDVELRCDPISGHTALYWYRQSLGQGLEFLIYFQGNSAPDKSGLPSDRFSAERTGGSVSTLTIQRTQQEDSAVYLCASSLDSQPQHFGDGTRLSIL.